This T cell receptor beta chain was sequenced for a study of OX40 agonist ivuxolimab in advanced cancers. Across the whole study: People in dose escalation had one of these cancers: hepatocellular carcinoma, melanoma, renal cell or head and neck cancer. Study-wide results and limits: Circulating CD4+ and CD8+ T cells showed clonal expansion by week 6 at 0.1 to 3.0 mg/kg. Fewer expanded clones were found on average in CD4+ than in CD8+ T cells. Expanded peripheral T cell antigen specificity was not determined.

This clone counts as medium-sized. What it binds is not known. The table came from immunoSEQ multiplex PCR; TCRdb's copy has only in-frame clones and leaves some out. Among 12,000 or so clones listed, 80% to 90% were seen once. Trimming stripped 1 base from V and 8 bases from J, with 11 bases between. Per the germline V gene, CDR1 is LGHNA and CDR2 is YNFKEQ. This CDR3 has 13 amino acids. The receptor comes from an adult with an advanced solid tumor such as melanoma, head and neck, liver or kidney cancer. The chain is built from TRBV4-2 and TRBJ1-1; unclear D gene. This material consisted of CD4+ or CD8+ T cells sorted from blood, taken in a trial of the OX40 agonist ivuxolimab. CDR3 region: CASSQAPQREAFF. DNA for the CDR3: TGTGCCAGCAGCCAAGCCCCCCAACGGGAAGCTTTCTTT.